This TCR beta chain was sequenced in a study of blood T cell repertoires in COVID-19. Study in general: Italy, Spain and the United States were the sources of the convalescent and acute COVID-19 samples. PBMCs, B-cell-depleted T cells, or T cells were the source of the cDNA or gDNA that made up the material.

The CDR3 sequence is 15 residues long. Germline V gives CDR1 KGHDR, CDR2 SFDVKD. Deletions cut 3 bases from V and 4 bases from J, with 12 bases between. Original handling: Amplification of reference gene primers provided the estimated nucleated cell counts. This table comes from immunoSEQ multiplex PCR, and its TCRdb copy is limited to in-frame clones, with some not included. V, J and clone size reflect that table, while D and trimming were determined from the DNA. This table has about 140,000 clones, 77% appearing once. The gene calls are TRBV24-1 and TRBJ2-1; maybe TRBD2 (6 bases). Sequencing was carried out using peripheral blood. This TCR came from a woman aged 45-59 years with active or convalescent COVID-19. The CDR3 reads CATSDGGTGYNEQFF. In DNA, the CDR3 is TGTGCCACCAGTGATGGGGGGACGGGATACAATGAGCAGTTCTTC.